This record looks at one T cell receptor beta chain sequence and its context. Antigen unknown. An end of the junction does not agree with germline; a read error may underlie this. Only in-frame clones appear in the TCRdb table, and some are missing; sequencing was by immunoSEQ multiplex PCR. This sample carries 9,500 to 15,000 clones, approximately 88% of them seen once, and the ten largest clones take around 3%. Tumor samples were obtained before definitive surgery or chemotherapy. CDR1 MNHNS and CDR2 SASEGT come from the germline V gene. The CDR3 has 10 residues. These data are taken from a study of high-grade serous ovarian cancer treatment subgroups. The overall study: Mean per sample: around 14,000 reads, some 8,100 unique TCR beta rearrangements. Study-wide results and limits: Different patients shared almost no repertoire; same-patient tumors shared about 0.1 to 0.79. The analyses considered CDR3 and ignored CDR1 and CDR2.

The V and J genes are TRBV6-1 and TRBJ2-7, with 13 bases matching TRBD2. Sequenced: tumor tissue. The TCR comes from a human donor with high-grade serous ovarian cancer. This chain's CDR3 is CASRGLAGEF. The CDR3 DNA follows: TGTGCCAGCAGAGGACTAGCGGGGGAATTC.